Sequencing of this T cell receptor beta chain was carried out in a study of blood T cell repertoires in COVID-19. Study details: Whether acute or convalescent, the COVID-19 samples came from the United States, Italy and Spain.

Authors' processing steps: Reference gene primer amplification gave estimated nucleated cell counts. Repertoires were generated with immunoSEQ multiplex PCR, while TCRdb's copy carries only in-frame clones and drops some. V, J and clone size are those of that table, while D and trimming were read from the DNA. This sample has roughly 120,000 clones; 60% to 85% occur once, and the top ten carry almost 4.5%. The CDR3 extends over 12 amino acids. V dropped 4 bases and J dropped 5 bases, with 8 bases sitting between them. CDR1 is ENHRY and CDR2 is SYGVKD in the germline V gene. The rearrangement links TRBV10-3 to TRBJ1-1, with unresolved D. Material for sequencing was peripheral blood. This TCR was recovered from a human donor in a cohort sampled during active or convalescent COVID-19. The CDR3 DNA reads TGTGCCATCAGTGGCGCCGGGACTGAAGCTTTCTTT. Residues: CAISGAGTEAFF.